The 24 T cell receptor beta chains presented below share a single source sample, sequenced in a study of OX40 agonist ivuxolimab in advanced cancers. Clones were sequenced by immunoSEQ multiplex PCR, and TCRdb holds only the in-frame ones, with some missing. The table has about 99,000 clones, around 90% seen once. The sequencing here drew on CD4+ or CD8+ T cells sorted from blood, taken in a trial of the OX40 agonist ivuxolimab. These receptors were collected from an adult with an advanced solid tumor such as melanoma, head and neck, liver or kidney cancer.

This rearrangement joins TRBV6-5 to TRBJ1-2; 8 nucleotides align to TRBD1. With V trimmed by 7 bases and J by 4 bases, 8 bases remained unmatched. CDR1 is MNHEY and CDR2 is SVGAGI in the germline V gene. The CDR3 has 14 amino acids. The CDR3 protein is CASTGTGVLYGYTF. The CDR3 region has the DNA TGTGCCAGCACCGGGACAGGCGTTCTCTATGGCTACACCTTC.

This rearrangement joins TRBV5-1 to TRBJ2-1, with TRBD1 as a possible D gene (6 bases). CDR3 length: 17 residues. The germline V and J ends were trimmed by 0 bases and 0 bases, with 13 bases remaining between them. Germline assignment: CDR1 SGHRS and CDR2 YFSETQ. CDR3 sequence reads: CASSLGGRGSSYNEQFF. In DNA, the CDR3 is TGCGCCAGCAGCTTGGGGGGCAGGGGTTCCTCCTACAATGAGCAGTTCTTC.

The rearrangement links TRBV7-2 to TRBJ2-5, with D perhaps matching TRBD1 (5 bases). V was cut by 3 bases and J by 5 bases, with 13 bases left in between. The CDR3 extends over 14 amino acids. Germline-derived CDR1 and CDR2 are SGHTA and FQGNSA. DNA of the CDR3: TGTGCCAGCAGCTTCGCACAGGTCGTTGAGACCCAGTACTTC. It specifies CASSFAQVVETQYF.

This sequence joins TRBV7-2 and TRBJ2-7; 7 bases are shared with TRBD2. V gave up 1 base and J gave up 3 bases; unmatched junction bases: 6. This CDR3 is built from 15 residues. Germline V gene sequence: CDR1 SGHTA, CDR2 FQGNSA. CDR3 in DNA: TGTGCCAGCAGCTTAGGTGCGGGAGCGGGCTACGAGCAGTACTTC. The encoded protein is CASSLGAGAGYEQYF.

This rearrangement joins TRBV30 to TRBJ1-5, with 7 bases matching TRBD1. The CDR3 consists of 16 residues. CDR1 is GTSNPN, CDR2 SVGIG, per germline (reference sequence). The junction had 7 bases not matched to a gene; V was cut back by 2 bases and J by 0 bases. CDR3 region: CAWSPGQRYSNQPQHF. The CDR3 DNA reads as TGTGCCTGGAGTCCGGGACAGAGATATAGCAATCAGCCCCAGCATTTT.

This chain connects TRBV19 to TRBJ2-2, with 10 bases matching TRBD2. V lost 6 bases to trimming and J lost 1 base; unmatched junction nucleotides: 2. Germline CDR1 is LNHDA and CDR2 is SQIVND (reference sequence). The CDR3 is 15 residues long. The CDR3 region is CASRRLAGNTGELFF. In DNA, the CDR3 is TGTGCCAGTAGGCGACTAGCGGGGAACACCGGGGAGCTGTTTTTT.

The J gene is TRBJ2-6, the V gene TRBV11-1, with D unclear. Germline V gene data show CDR1 as SGHAT and CDR2 as FQDESV (reference sequence). The V and J ends lost 2 bases and 0 bases respectively, with 8 bases between them. The CDR3 length is 16 residues. The DNA for the CDR3 is TGTGCCAGCAGCTTAACGGCAGGCTCTGGGGCCAACGTCCTGACTTTC. This translates into CASSLTAGSGANVLTF.

The V and J genes are TRBV6-5 and TRBJ2-3; D ambiguous. CDR1 and CDR2 (germline): MNHEY, SVGAGI. This CDR3 spans 16 amino acids. The V end was cut by 0 bases, the J end by 2 bases, with 12 bases between. In DNA, the CDR3 is TGTGCCAGCAGTTACTCGATACCTGCCTACACAGATACGCAGTATTTT. Its protein is CASSYSIPAYTDTQYF.

The chain uses TRBV4-2 and TRBJ2-5; D may correspond to TRBD1 or TRBD2 (6 bases each). The CDR3 is made up of 15 amino acids. Trimming shortened V by 4 bases and J by 1 base, and 13 bases separated the two germline ends. From germline, CDR1 is LGHNA and CDR2 YNFKEQ. The CDR3 coding sequence is TGTGCCAGCAGCCTTCATTCGGGGGCCCAAGAGACCCAGTACTTC. This codes for CASSLHSGAQETQYF.

This chain links TRBV19 with TRBJ2-1; TRBD1 matches at 9 bases. The CDR3 has 16 residues. The V gene end was trimmed by 4 bases and the J gene end by 8 bases; junction bases not matched to a gene: 12. Per the germline V gene, CDR1 is LNHDA and CDR2 is SQIVND (reference sequence). This chain's CDR3 is CASSTLPGQGFHEQFF. Here the CDR3 DNA reads TGTGCCAGTAGTACACTTCCGGGACAGGGATTCCATGAGCAGTTCTTC.

V is TRBV5-8 and J is TRBJ2-5; TRBD1 aligns across 8 bases. The CDR3 extends over 13 amino acids. Germline CDR1 and CDR2: SGHTS and YDEGEE. The V gene end was trimmed by 4 bases and the J gene end by 6 bases; junction bases not matched to a gene: 5. For the CDR3, the DNA is TGTGCCAGCAGCCTGACAGGGGTAAAGACCCAGTACTTC. This encodes CASSLTGVKTQYF.

The chain has TRBV9 and TRBJ2-3; 15 positions agree with TRBD2. The CDR3 is made up of 20 amino acids. Germline values: CDR1 SGDLS, CDR2 YYNGEE. J was trimmed by 1 base and V by 2 bases; bases with no gene match: 11. The CDR3 nucleotides read TGTGCCAGCAGCGTTGGGACTAGCGGGAGGTTGGGTCGTCGCACAGATACGCAGTATTTT. Protein product: CASSVGTSGRLGRRTDTQYF.

V is TRBV28 and J is TRBJ1-2; 9 bases are shared with TRBD1. Germline CDR1 reads MDHEN; CDR2 reads SYDVKM. The CDR3 spans 18 residues. V shed 4 bases and J 7 bases; nucleotides not matched to a gene: 19. As DNA, the CDR3 is TGTGCCAGCAGTTCTGGGACAGGGTCTTCGCGACGGTTTGGTGGCTACACCTTC. This sequence encodes CASSSGTGSSRRFGGYTF.

In DNA form, the CDR3 reads TGTGCCAGCAGTTTAAGTACTTCGGGGACCCCTGAAGCTTTCTTT. This encodes CASSLSTSGTPEAFF. The rearrangement links TRBV28 to TRBJ1-1, with TRBD1 as a possible D gene (5 bases). From germline, CDR1 is MDHEN and CDR2 SYDVKM. V was trimmed by 2 bases and J by 6 bases, leaving 16 bases between them. The length of the CDR3 is 15 residues.

The CDR3 DNA is TGTGCCAGCAGCTCGGGACTAGCGGGAACGGATACGCAGTATTTT. Its protein is CASSSGLAGTDTQYF. The rearrangement uses TRBV11-2 and TRBJ2-3; 13 bases are shared with TRBD2. The germline V gene has CDR1 SGHAT and CDR2 FQNNGV. The CDR3 runs 15 residues. J lost 6 bases, V lost 4 bases, and 4 bases had no gene match.

This rearrangement joins TRBV10-3 to TRBJ1-1; no reliable D call. V was shortened by 1 base and J by 11 bases, with 23 bases between the two germline ends. Looked up from germline, CDR1 is ENHRY and CDR2 is SYGVKD. The CDR3 is made up of 16 amino acids. The CDR3 here is CAISEYITRNGVVAFF. The CDR3 DNA reads as TGTGCCATCAGTGAGTACATTACACGAAATGGGGTGGTGGCTTTCTTT.

This chain uses TRBV2 with TRBJ1-2, with D perhaps matching TRBD1 (5 bases). The CDR3 consists of 14 residues. Trimming cost V 4 bases and J 4 bases, with 13 bases left between them. The germline CDR1 and CDR2 sequences are SNHLY and FYNNEI. The CDR3 loop is CASSVGGVGYGYTF. The DNA for the CDR3 is TGTGCCAGCAGTGTCGGGGGGGTAGGCTATGGCTACACCTTC.

The chain combines TRBV7-2 with TRBJ1-1; 9 nucleotides agree with TRBD1. Per germline, CDR1 SGHTA and CDR2 FQGNSA. The junction had 7 bases not matched to a gene; V was cut back by 6 bases and J by 2 bases. The CDR3 extends over 15 amino acids. In nucleotides, the CDR3 is TGTGCCAGCAGGTCAAACAGGGGGCGTAACACTGAAGCTTTCTTT. Translated, it gives CASRSNRGRNTEAFF.

The chain is built from TRBV18 and TRBJ2-7; 7 bases are a match to TRBD1. V lost 1 base to trimming and J lost 1 base; unmatched junction nucleotides: 1. The CDR3 contains 14 residues. The germline gives CDR1 KGHSH, CDR2 LQKENI. Written as DNA, the CDR3 is TGTGCCAGCTCACCACGACAGGGATCCTACGAGCAGTACTTC. The encoded protein is CASSPRQGSYEQYF.

V and J are TRBV2 and TRBJ1-4; TRBD1 matches at 10 bases. V shed 11 bases and J 8 bases; nucleotides not matched to a gene: 8. The CDR3 consists of 13 residues. CDR1 is SNHLY and CDR2 is FYNNEI in the germline V gene. CDR3 nucleotide sequence: TGTGCCTGGAGGACAGGGGGAAACGAAAAACTGTTTTTT. Protein: CAWRTGGNEKLFF.

The chain employs TRBV5-1 and TRBJ2-2; D is perhaps TRBD2 (6 bases). Trimming left V 0 bases short and J 2 bases short, with 11 bases between. The germline gives CDR1 SGHRS, CDR2 YFSETQ. The CDR3 is made up of 16 amino acids. CDR3 in amino acids: CASSLGIAVNTGELFF. The CDR3 coding sequence is TGCGCCAGCAGCTTGGGGATAGCGGTTAACACCGGGGAGCTGTTTTTT. Together with reference TRBV5-1 and TRBJ2-2, the CDR3 gives the full variable domain: KAGVTQTPRYLIKTRGQQVTLSCSPISGHRSVSWYQQTPGQGLQFLFEYFSETQRNKGNFPGRFSGRQFSNSRSEMNVSTLELGDSALYLCASSLGIAVNTGELFFGEGSRLTVL.

V and J are TRBV5-6 and TRBJ1-5; no firm D call. The CDR3 has 12 amino acids. V was shortened by 2 bases and J by 4 bases, with 4 bases between the two germline ends. From germline, CDR1 is SGHDT and CDR2 YYEEEE. This CDR3 is CASSFSNQPQHF. The CDR3 nucleotides read TGTGCCAGCAGCTTCAGTAATCAGCCCCAGCATTTT. Full variable domain (remainder filled in from reference TRBV5-6 and TRBJ1-5): DAGVTQSPTHLIKTRGQQVTLRCSPKSGHDTVSWYQQALGQGPQFIFQYYEEEERQRGNFPDRFSGHQFPNYSSELNVNALLLGDSALYLCASSFSNQPQHFGDGTRLSIL.

The chain couples TRBV15 to TRBJ2-3; 8 positions match TRBD2. CDR1 LNHNV and CDR2 YYDKDF come from the germline V gene (reference sequence). V trimming: 4 bases; J trimming: 2 bases; junction bases outside the gene matches: 14. CDR3 length: 18 residues. The CDR3 DNA reads TGTGCCACCAGCACACCTTCCGCACTAGCGGCTTACACAGATACGCAGTATTTT. Protein sequence: CATSTPSALAAYTDTQYF.

This sequence joins TRBV28 and TRBJ1-5; TRBD1 aligns across 8 bases. V shed 4 bases, J shed 3 bases, and the junction held 5 bases outside the gene matches. Germline V gene data show CDR1 as MDHEN and CDR2 as SYDVKM. This CDR3 has 15 amino acids. The CDR3 DNA sequence: TGTGCCAGCAGTTACGACAGGGGCTTCAATCAGCCCCAGCATTTT. This encodes CASSYDRGFNQPQHF.